This TCR beta chain was recovered during a study of identical twins. Germline lookup yields CDR1 SGHDT and CDR2 YYEEEE. The V and J ends lost 3 bases and 3 bases respectively, with 14 bases between them. CDR3 length: 15 amino acids. Using its own MiXCR run on the 5' RACE reads, TCRdb lists one record per CDR3 protein. The sample shows about 200,000 distinct CDR3 sequences, approximately 15% of them seen only once. This clonotype was seen a handful of times. This sample also belongs to another study, concerning T cells expressing NK-cell markers.

This receptor was obtained from a woman under 30 in good health. The sample was CD8+ T cells sorted from blood. V is TRBV5-6 and J is TRBJ2-3, with TRBD2 as a possible D gene (6 bases). The chain's CDR3 is CASSYGLFGTDTQYF. CDR3 DNA: TGTGCCAGCAGCTACGGACTATTCGGGACAGATACGCAGTATTTT.